One sample yielded the 29 T cell receptor beta chains listed below, sequenced in a study of cytomegalovirus exposure and HLA in healthy donors. Primers included in the PCR were 60 Vbeta and 13 Jbeta primers. Method: immunoSEQ multiplex PCR; TCRdb's copy keeps in-frame clones and lacks some. The sample shows roughly 130,000 clones, approximately 80% of them seen only once. The specimen was PBMCs. The receptors were gathered from a woman aged 40 to 50 in good health and CMV-seropositive.

The J gene is TRBJ2-7, the V gene TRBV4-2, with D unresolved. V lost 0 bases, J lost 4 bases, and 13 bases lay in between. This CDR3 spans 15 amino acids. Germline V gene data show CDR1 as LGHNA and CDR2 as YNFKEQ. In DNA, the CDR3 is TGTGCCAGCAGCCAAGAACTGGCGGAGATATACGAGCAGTACTTC. It yields the protein CASSQELAEIYEQYF.

V is TRBV27 and J is TRBJ2-5; 11 positions match TRBD2. The CDR3 runs 18 residues. V lost 2 bases to trimming and J lost 2 bases; unmatched junction nucleotides: 10. Germline V gene data show CDR1 as MNHEY and CDR2 as SMNVEV (reference sequence). The CDR3 DNA follows: TGTGCCAGCAGTTTAATGTTACCGGGACTAGCGGATCAAGAGACCCAGTACTTC. It codes for CASSLMLPGLADQETQYF.

The gene calls are TRBV19 and TRBJ2-5; 7 bases are shared with TRBD2. CDR1 is LNHDA, CDR2 SQIVND, per germline (reference sequence). Trimming at V came to 0 bases and at J to 8 bases, leaving 12 bases not matched to a gene. The CDR3 covers 16 residues. This CDR3 is CASSIEGSTSSATQYF. In DNA, the CDR3 is TGTGCCAGTAGTATAGAGGGATCGACTAGCTCGGCCACCCAGTACTTC.

The chain combines TRBV18 with TRBJ2-7, with D perhaps TRBD1 (6 bases). Germline assignment: CDR1 KGHSH and CDR2 LQKENI. CDR3 length equals 15 residues. Trimming took off 0 bases at V and 3 bases at J, with 12 bases between the two ends. CDR3 sequence (DNA): TGTGCCAGCTCACCACCCGGACAGTCCCGCTACGAGCAGTACTTC. Residues: CASSPPGQSRYEQYF.

The chain carries TRBV7-9 and TRBJ1-2; D might be TRBD1 (6 bases). The length of the CDR3 is 12 residues. V was shortened by 7 bases and J by 1 base, with 7 bases between the two germline ends. From germline, CDR1 is SEHNR and CDR2 FQNEAQ (reference sequence). CDR3 region: CASNRDNYGYTF. CDR3 bases: TGTGCCAGCAACAGGGATAACTATGGCTACACCTTC.

The chain couples TRBV19 to TRBJ2-7; D not resolved. The CDR3 is 14 residues long. Trimming cost V 3 bases and J 3 bases, with 12 bases left between them. The germline V gene encodes CDR1 LNHDA and CDR2 SQIVND (reference sequence). CDR3 coding DNA: TGTGCCAGTAGTATTGGATCAGGAAACTACGAGCAGTACTTC. The encoded protein is CASSIGSGNYEQYF.

The rearrangement joins TRBV4-3 to TRBJ2-4; 9 nucleotides line up with TRBD1. The J segment lost 7 bases and the V segment lost 0 bases, leaving 7 bases of the junction unmatched. Germline lookup yields CDR1 LGHNA and CDR2 YSLEER. The CDR3 loop spans 16 amino acids. The CDR3 reads CASSQDNRGPGNIQYF. The CDR3 DNA sequence: TGCGCCAGCAGCCAAGATAACAGGGGGCCTGGGAACATTCAGTACTTC.

Only one count was recorded for this clone. The rearrangement links TRBV5-3 to TRBJ2-7, with 8 bases aligning to TRBD1. TRBV5-3 is designated an ORF whose function remains uncertain. Unmatched junction bases numbered 10, after V lost 5 bases and J lost 3 bases. The CDR3 totals 15 residues. The CDR3 DNA reads TGTGCCAGAAGAAGTCCGGGACAGGTTGTCTACGAGCAGTACTTC. Amino acids: CARRSPGQVVYEQYF.

This clone has a single count. This sequence joins TRBV12-5 and TRBJ2-3; tentative D call: TRBD1 (5 bases). The CDR3 spans 14 residues. V was clipped by 1 base and J by 5 bases, with 10 bases between them. Germline lookup yields CDR1 LGHNT and CDR2 FRNRAP. CDR3 loop: CASGLGTSIDTQYF. CDR3 nucleotides: TGTGCTAGTGGTTTGGGGACATCAATAGATACGCAGTATTTT.

This chain joins TRBV9 and TRBJ1-3; D gene ambiguous. V lost 4 bases and J 4 bases, leaving 6 bases between the germline ends. This CDR3 contains 12 residues. Germline lookup yields CDR1 SGDLS and CDR2 YYNGEE. This CDR3 reads CASSPSGNTIYF. The CDR3 region has the DNA TGTGCCAGCAGCCCGTCGGGAAACACCATATATTTT.

The chain's CDR3 is CAYYHDSKQFF. CDR3 coding DNA: TGTGCCTACTACCATGACAGTAAGCAGTTCTTC. The chain recombines TRBV30 with TRBJ2-1, with D tentatively TRBD1 (5 bases). This CDR3 is 11 amino acids long. The ends were cut back, 7 bases at V and 11 bases at J, with 15 bases in the middle. Germline V CDR1 and CDR2: GTSNPN, SVGIG (reference sequence).

The chain couples TRBV7-2 to TRBJ2-3, with 11 bases aligning to TRBD2. CDR1 is SGHTA, CDR2 FQGNSA, per germline. This CDR3 region has 18 residues. The J segment lost 2 bases and the V segment lost 1 base, leaving 8 bases of the junction unmatched. The CDR3 loop reads CASSLVIAGGPSTDTQYF. In DNA form, the CDR3 reads TGTGCCAGCAGCTTAGTGATAGCGGGAGGGCCCTCCACAGATACGCAGTATTTT. Filled out from reference TRBV7-2 and TRBJ2-3, the complete variable domain reads GAGVSQSPSNKVTEKGKDVELRCDPISGHTALYWYRQSLGQGLEFLIYFQGNSAPDKSGLPSDRFSAERTGGSVSTLTIQRTQQEDSAVYLCASSLVIAGGPSTDTQYFGPGTRLTVL.

V gene TRBV7-9 combines with J gene TRBJ2-7, with 10 bases fitting TRBD1. With 4 bases clipped from V and 6 bases from J, the junction kept 6 bases outside the gene matches. Germline assignment: CDR1 SEHNR and CDR2 FQNEAQ (reference sequence). The CDR3 spans 14 residues. The CDR3 region has the DNA TGTGCCAGCAGCTCGCCGGGACAGGGGAGCGAGCAGTACTTC. Translated: CASSSPGQGSEQYF.

The gene calls are TRBV12-5 and TRBJ1-3; TRBD1 matches 10 bases. The CDR3 covers 23 residues. The germline gives CDR1 LGHNT, CDR2 FRNRAP. The V segment lost 4 bases and the J segment 0 bases; nucleotides outside the gene matches: 24. The CDR3 DNA reads as TGTGCTAGTGGTTCCATTGGTAAAAGCCGGGACAGGGGCTCCCTTCTCTCTGGAAACACCATATATTTT. It is translated as CASGSIGKSRDRGSLLSGNTIYF.

The CDR3 loop reads CASSLGDRHQPQHF. The CDR3 DNA reads TGTGCCAGCAGTCTGGGGGACAGACATCAGCCCCAGCATTTT. V is TRBV6-5 and J is TRBJ1-5; 7 nucleotides match TRBD1. Germline CDR1 reads MNHEY; CDR2 reads SVGAGI. J gave up 5 bases and V 5 bases, and 6 bases lay outside the gene matches. This CDR3 comprises 14 residues.

As for this clone: Within the sample, other DNA sequences also encode this same CDR3. V is TRBV28 and J is TRBJ1-1, with TRBD1 as a possible D gene (5 bases). CDR1 MDHEN and CDR2 SYDVKM come from the germline V gene. The CDR3 is 14 amino acids. V was trimmed by 3 bases and J by 0 bases, leaving 8 bases between them. The CDR3, as DNA: TGTGCCAGCAGTTTGGGGGGGATGAACACTGAAGCTTTCTTT. It specifies CASSLGGMNTEAFF.

The CDR3 DNA reads as TGTGCCACCAGATCCGATTTATATATAGGGCGCAGGGCCGAGAACACCATATATTTT. Its translation: CATRSDLYIGRRAENTIYF. This chain uses TRBV10-3 with TRBJ1-3; D perhaps matches TRBD1 (5 bases). V was clipped by 10 bases and J by 7 bases, with 35 bases between them. The CDR3 loop spans 19 amino acids. Per germline, CDR1 ENHRY and CDR2 SYGVKD.

The chain's CDR3 is CASSSLGGQGYTF. For the CDR3, the DNA is TGTGCCAGCAGCTCCCTGGGGGGGCAAGGCTACACCTTC. The J gene is TRBJ1-2, the V gene TRBV7-9; D might be TRBD1 (6 bases). CDR1 and CDR2 from the germline V gene are SEHNR and FQNEAQ (reference sequence). V shed 4 bases and J shed 8 bases, with 14 bases lying between them. The CDR3 has 13 residues.

This chain joins TRBV19 and TRBJ1-6, with D perhaps matching TRBD1 (6 bases). CDR1 and CDR2 (germline): LNHDA, SQIVND (reference sequence). This CDR3 spans 16 amino acids. The germline V and J ends were trimmed by 1 base and 5 bases, with 12 bases remaining between them. In DNA form, the CDR3 reads TGTGCCAGTAGTATAGGGTCGGGACACCATAATTCACCCCTCCACTTT. Its translation: CASSIGSGHHNSPLHF.

This clone was counted a few times. This specimen includes other DNA sequences encoding the same CDR3. The V gene is TRBV29-1, the J gene TRBJ2-3, with D perhaps matching TRBD1 (5 bases). The CDR3 loop spans 13 amino acids. CDR1 is SQVTM and CDR2 is ANQGSEA in the germline V gene. Trimming removed 4 bases from V and 1 base from J, with 9 bases in between. This chain's CDR3 is CSVGRGGTDTQYF. The CDR3, as DNA: TGCAGCGTTGGTAGGGGTGGCACAGATACGCAGTATTTT.

V and J are TRBV10-3 and TRBJ2-3; 13 bases agree with TRBD2. The CDR3 spans 16 residues. V shed 3 bases, J shed 3 bases, and the junction held 3 bases outside the gene matches. From germline, CDR1 is ENHRY and CDR2 SYGVKD. The CDR3 sequence: CAISDRTSGRTDTQYF. CDR3 nucleotide sequence: TGTGCCATCAGTGATCGGACTAGCGGGAGAACAGATACGCAGTATTTT.

The chain has TRBV28 and TRBJ1-2, with 8 nucleotides matching TRBD1. Germline values: CDR1 MDHEN, CDR2 SYDVKM. This CDR3 is 15 amino acids long. After removal of 5 bases from V and 9 bases from J, the junction contained 14 bases not matched to a gene. The CDR3 DNA is TGTGCCAGCAGTAAACCGGCGGCCAGGGGGCAAAGCTACACCTTC. Protein product: CASSKPAARGQSYTF.

CDR3 region: CASSQEIGQGRYEQYF. CDR3 in DNA: TGCGCCAGCAGCCAAGAAATCGGTCAGGGGCGGTACGAGCAGTACTTC. The gene calls are TRBV4-1 and TRBJ2-7; possible D gene TRBD1, 6 bases. The germline V gene encodes CDR1 MGHRA and CDR2 YSYEKL. The CDR3 loop spans 16 amino acids. V dropped 0 bases and J dropped 4 bases, with 16 bases sitting between them.

V gene TRBV7-9 combines with J gene TRBJ1-6; 8 nucleotides line up with TRBD1. Germline V gene data show CDR1 as SEHNR and CDR2 as FQNEAQ (reference sequence). Unmatched junction bases numbered 8, after V lost 3 bases and J lost 10 bases. This CDR3 is built from 15 residues. The CDR3 nucleotides are TGTGCCAGCAGCTTCCTTGTCAGGGGGCTGTCACCCCTCCACTTT. Protein product: CASSFLVRGLSPLHF.

The chain uses TRBV19 and TRBJ1-6; possibly TRBD1 for D (5 bases). CDR1 LNHDA and CDR2 SQIVND come from the germline V gene (reference sequence). The V and J ends lost 3 bases and 8 bases respectively, with 23 bases between them. This CDR3 is built from 18 residues. For the CDR3, the DNA is TGTGCCAGTAGTATGAAGCTGGTAGGAGGGGTCAAGGATTCACCCCTCCACTTT. Encoded protein: CASSMKLVGGVKDSPLHF.

The rearrangement joins TRBV21-1 to TRBJ1-6; the table assigns TRBD1, which was not confirmed against the DNA. TRBV21-1 is recorded as a pseudogene. The CDR3 consists of 16 residues. The CDR3 DNA follows: TGTGCCAGCAGCAAAGGACAGGGGGTTCCTAATTCACCCCTCCACTTT. Translated: CASSKGQGVPNSPLHF.

DNA for the CDR3: TGTGCCAGCAGTTTATCGAGGGTAGCAGTGAACACAGATACGCAGTATTTT. Translation gives CASSLSRVAVNTDTQYF. The J gene is TRBJ2-3, the V gene TRBV27; D might be TRBD2 (5 bases). The germline gives CDR1 MNHEY, CDR2 SMNVEV (reference sequence). The CDR3 runs to 17 residues. V gave up 0 bases and J gave up 2 bases, with 15 bases separating them.

The chain uses TRBV28 and TRBJ1-5; 7 bases agree with TRBD1. V lost 4 bases and J lost 0; bases outside the gene matches: 6. The germline V gene has CDR1 MDHEN and CDR2 SYDVKM. This CDR3 comprises 16 residues. The CDR3 loop reads CASSYPDRFSNQPQHF. The CDR3 bases are TGTGCCAGCAGTTACCCGGACAGGTTTAGCAATCAGCCCCAGCATTTT. Drawing the rest from reference TRBV28 and TRBJ1-5, the complete variable domain is DVKVTQSSRYLVKRTGEKVFLECVQDMDHENMFWYRQDPGLGLRLIYFSYDVKMKEKGDIPEGYSVSREKKERFSLILESASTNQTSMYLCASSYPDRFSNQPQHFGDGTRLSIL.

This chain connects TRBV6-6 to TRBJ2-5; 7 bases align to TRBD1. V shed 7 bases and J 2 bases; nucleotides not matched to a gene: 1. Germline V gives CDR1 MNHNY, CDR2 SVGAGI (reference sequence). This CDR3 is built from 12 residues. This CDR3 reads CASKQGQETQYF. The CDR3 DNA reads TGTGCCAGCAAACAGGGGCAAGAGACCCAGTACTTC.